Each of the 6 T cell receptor beta chains below was sequenced from the same sample in a study of T cells in Graves' hyperthyroidism and ophthalmopathy. Amplification targeted TCR beta CDR3 regions from RNA transcripts. HTBI primers were employed in a first-round RT-PCR of the TCR CDR3. One entry per CDR3 protein, called by TCRdb with MiXCR from the multiplex PCR reads. The sample shows fewer than 750,000 distinct CDR3 sequences, roughly 15% of them seen only once. The sample taken for sequencing was blood. These receptors all come from a woman between 40 and 55 years old with Graves' ophthalmopathy.

Comments on this clonotype: A much larger clonotype is one base distant, so this may be a read error. V and J are TRBV6-2 or TRBV6-3 and TRBJ2-2; D is possibly TRBD1 (6 bases). The CDR3 loop spans 18 amino acids. The germline CDR1 and CDR2 sequences are MNHEY and SVGEGT. Trimming left V 6 bases short and J 4 bases short, with 24 bases between. CDR3 in DNA: TGTGCCAGCAGCTCCTCCCCTGGGCAGGGGCCCCTCACCGGGGAGCTGTTTTTT. Encoded protein: CASSSSPGQGPLTGELFF.

In this sample, this clonotype turned up a few times. The genes are TRBV5-1 and TRBJ2-7; weak D call: TRBD2 (6 bases). Deletions cut 0 bases from V and 2 bases from J, with 12 bases between. The germline V gene has CDR1 SGHRS and CDR2 YFSETQ. The CDR3 is made up of 15 amino acids. The CDR3 here is CASSLGGELTYEQYF. DNA of the CDR3: TGCGCCAGCAGCTTGGGGGGGGAACTCACCTACGAGCAGTACTTC.

The V and J genes are TRBV5-4 and TRBJ2-5, with 9 bases matching TRBD1. Germline CDR1 reads SGHNT; CDR2 reads YYREEE (reference sequence). V lost 4 bases to trimming and J lost 5 bases; unmatched junction nucleotides: 12. This CDR3 contains 16 residues. For the CDR3, the DNA is TGTGCCAGCAGCCCGAGCCCGGACAGGGGAGGGGAGACCCAGTACTTC. This translates into CASSPSPDRGGETQYF.

This clonotype was seen at least ten times. The chain carries TRBV20-1 and TRBJ1-5; 8 positions agree with TRBD1. The CDR3 extends over 14 amino acids. Germline V gene lookup returns CDR1 DFQATT and CDR2 SNEGSKA (reference sequence). Trimming at V came to 5 bases and at J to 2 bases, leaving 5 bases not matched to a gene. CDR3: CSARRGLGNQPQHF. The CDR3 coding sequence is TGCAGTGCTCGCAGGGGGCTCGGCAATCAGCCCCAGCATTTT.

This chain connects TRBV12-3 or TRBV12-4 to TRBJ1-2; D gene ambiguous. V lost 8 bases to trimming and J lost 4 bases, with 17 bases between them. This CDR3 contains 14 residues. The CDR3 loop is CASLPNRNPYGYTF. DNA of the CDR3: TGTGCCAGCTTACCCAACAGAAACCCCTATGGCTACACCTTC.

The CDR3 DNA reads as TGTGCCAGCAGTGCAGGGGGCATATACGGCTACACCTTC. Encoded protein: CASSAGGIYGYTF. V gene TRBV6-1 combines with J gene TRBJ1-2; TRBD1 agrees at 8 bases. The CDR3 is made up of 13 amino acids. In germline, CDR1 is MNHNS, CDR2 SASEGT. Trimming cost V 4 bases and J 8 bases; bases outside gene matches: 6.